These 12 T cell receptor beta chains originate from one sample sequenced in a study of CD8 T cells in Susac syndrome. Reverse transcription of about 0.5 to 1 ug RNA was carried out with random hexamers. MiXCR, applied by TCRdb to the immunoSEQ multiplex PCR reads, yields one record per CDR3 protein. The table shows 150,000 or so distinct CDR3 sequences, with roughly 95% occurring only once. The sequenced sample consisted of CD4+ T cells from PBMCs. The receptors derive from a human donor in good health.

This chain joins TRBV6-2 or TRBV6-3 and TRBJ1-1; the D is unclear. Trimming stripped 1 base from V and 1 base from J, with 7 bases between. CDR1 is MNHEY, CDR2 SVGEGT, per germline. The CDR3 loop spans 14 amino acids. CDR3 residues: CASSYYGPNTEAFF. CDR3 DNA: TGTGCCAGCAGTTACTATGGCCCGAACACTGAAGCTTTCTTT.

This chain joins TRBV21-1 and TRBJ1-5. TRBV21-1 is assigned pseudogene status. This CDR3 comprises 18 residues. CDR3: CASSNMSPTARGNQPQHF. The DNA of the CDR3 is TGTGCCAGCAGCAATATGAGCCCAACTGCGAGGGGCAATCAGCCCCAGCATTTT.

The rearrangement links TRBV7-2 to TRBJ2-7; D is unresolved. The CDR3 length is 14 residues. Trimming took 6 bases from V and 2 from J, leaving 14 bases between them. Germline values: CDR1 SGHTA, CDR2 FQGNSA. The chain's CDR3 is CASSRSNQAYEQYF. The CDR3 coding sequence is TGTGCCAGCAGTCGCTCAAACCAGGCCTACGAGCAGTACTTC.

The chain links TRBV15 to TRBJ1-4, with D maybe TRBD1 (5 bases). V was cut by 1 base and J by 5 bases, with 11 bases left in between. The CDR3 runs to 15 residues. CDR1 and CDR2 from the germline V gene are LNHNV and YYDKDF (reference sequence). The CDR3 loop reads CATSRGDRPNEKLFF. The CDR3, as DNA: TGTGCCACCAGCAGAGGAGACAGACCCAATGAAAAACTGTTTTTT.

The chain employs TRBV12-3 or TRBV12-4 and TRBJ1-1; possibly TRBD1 for D (6 bases). The CDR3 extends over 13 amino acids. The V end lost 6 bases, the J end lost 0 bases, and 8 bases lay between the germline ends. This CDR3 reads CASRDRMNTEAFF. CDR3 coding DNA: TGTGCCAGCAGAGACAGGATGAACACTGAAGCTTTCTTT.

The chain uses TRBV6-6 and TRBJ1-1; D not certain. There are 13 residues in the CDR3. The V and J ends lost 2 bases and 3 bases respectively, with 7 bases between them. Germline CDR1 MNHNY, CDR2 SVGAGI (reference sequence). The CDR3, as DNA: TGTGCCAGCAGTTACGAGGTCTACACTGAAGCTTTCTTT. It yields the protein CASSYEVYTEAFF.

The chain couples TRBV12-3 or TRBV12-4 to TRBJ2-1; TRBD1 agrees at 10 bases. J gave up 0 bases and V 6 bases, and 17 bases lay outside the gene matches. This CDR3 has 20 amino acids. CDR3 nucleotide sequence: TGTGCCAGCAGGCCAAGACCCGGGACAGGGGACTTTAGCTCCTACAATGAGCAGTTCTTC. Amino acids: CASRPRPGTGDFSSYNEQFF.

This chain connects TRBV15 to TRBJ2-4; 9 bases are a match to TRBD2. The V segment lost 2 bases and the J segment 5 bases; nucleotides outside the gene matches: 4. Germline V gene lookup returns CDR1 LNHNV and CDR2 YYDKDF (reference sequence). CDR3 length equals 15 residues. The CDR3 nucleotides read TGTGCCACCAGCAGATCCTTAGCGGGGGAAAACATTCAGTACTTC. Translated, it gives CATSRSLAGENIQYF.

This chain uses TRBV29-1 with TRBJ2-5; D not resolved. Germline V CDR1 and CDR2: SQVTM, ANQGSEA. V was cut by 1 base and J by 3 bases, with 9 bases left in between. The length of the CDR3 is 13 residues. The CDR3 is CSVEVDTKETQYF. The CDR3 DNA is TGCAGCGTTGAAGTAGATACTAAAGAGACCCAGTACTTC.

The V and J genes are TRBV30 and TRBJ2-7; 11 nucleotides agree with TRBD1. The CDR3 is 15 amino acids. Losses at the gene ends were 3 bases for V and 5 bases for J; bases not matched to a gene: 9. Per germline, CDR1 GTSNPN and CDR2 SVGIG (reference sequence). The CDR3 protein is CAWRARDRGIHEQYF. The CDR3 bases are TGTGCCTGGAGGGCCAGGGACAGGGGGATCCACGAGCAGTACTTC.

The chain is built from TRBV27 and TRBJ2-5, with D perhaps TRBD1 or TRBD2 (6 bases each). CDR3 size: 16 residues. The germline V gene has CDR1 MNHEY and CDR2 SMNVEV (reference sequence). V was trimmed by 6 bases and J by 1 base, leaving 18 bases between them. CDR3 sequence reads: CASRRGGTYGQETQYF. DNA of the CDR3: TGTGCCAGCAGGCGAGGGGGGACTTATGGCCAAGAGACCCAGTACTTC.

The V and J genes are TRBV5-1 and TRBJ1-2; D might be TRBD1 (6 bases). The CDR3 is 14 amino acids. Per the germline V gene, CDR1 is SGHRS and CDR2 is YFSETQ. Trimming stripped 0 bases from V and 4 bases from J, with 10 bases between. The chain's CDR3 is CASSLGDISYGYTF. The CDR3 DNA sequence: TGCGCCAGCAGCTTGGGGGACATTTCCTATGGCTACACCTTC.